This T cell receptor beta chain was observed in a study of blood T cells in healthy people across ages. Overall study results and limits: Lack of knowledge of donor CMV status possibly confounded expanded clonotype changes. Diversity was estimated from one million T cells, and these estimates were considered underestimates.

From germline, CDR1 is LGHNA and CDR2 YNFKEQ. CDR3 length: 14 residues. V lost 4 bases to trimming and J lost 3 bases, with 13 bases between them. With a J-beta primer mix and a sample-barcoded 5' primer, a second PCR ran about 7 to 12 cycles. Each cDNA molecule, via a template-switch adaptor with 12 random nucleotides, was tagged. TCRdb re-derived calls from the 5' RACE reads in MiXCR, one entry per CDR3 protein. The sample has about a million distinct CDR3 sequences, 30% to 40% seen once. This clonotype was detected only a few times. Its antigen remains unknown. The source of this sequence is a man aged 18 to 29 in good health. Sequenced: blood. J is TRBJ2-7 and V is TRBV4-2; D is perhaps TRBD1 (6 bases). DNA for the CDR3: TGTGCCAGCAGCCCGGCAGGGGCCATCTACGAGCAGTACTTC. This translates into CASSPAGAIYEQYF.